This T cell receptor (beta chain) stems from a study of cytomegalovirus exposure and HLA in healthy donors. As for the donors, each was a healthy bone marrow donor. Whole-study results and caveats: Immune exposure was documented only through CMV serostatus. Excluded were some V segments that proved indistinguishable, including TRBV6-2 and TRBV6-3. A later analysis linked around 17,000 TCR beta sequences to HLA alleles at 0.05 false discovery rate.

Notes on this clone: The antigen is not known. One end of the junction is discordant with germline, which a read error may explain.

Germline values: CDR1 SEHNR, CDR2 FQNEAQ (reference sequence). This CDR3 is built from 11 residues. PCR involved 60 Vbeta and 13 Jbeta primers. TCRdb's copy holds only in-frame clones and misses some; the assay was immunoSEQ multiplex PCR. There are roughly 140,000 clones in the sample; less than 90% occur only once, and 2.5% lies in the top ten. The V call is TRBV7-9, the J call TRBJ2-2; no clear D. This clonotype was sampled from a boy between 2 and 10 years old in good health and CMV-seronegative. The sequencing sample was made of PBMCs. The DNA of the CDR3 is TGTTCCAGCAGCTTATATGGGGAGCTGTTTTTT. Protein: CSSSLYGELFF. Drawing the rest from reference TRBV7-9 and TRBJ2-2, the complete variable domain is DTGVSQNPRHKITKRGQNVTFRCDPISEHNRLYWYRQTLGQGPEFLTYFQNEAQLEKSRLLSDRFSAERPKGSFSTLEIQRTEQGDSAMYLCSSSLYGELFFGEGSRLTVL.